These T cell receptor beta chains were read from a single sample in a study of blood T cells in healthy people across ages. TCRdb re-derived calls from the 5' RACE reads in MiXCR, one entry per CDR3 protein. The sample includes 700,000 to 850,000 distinct CDR3 sequences, roughly 50% of them seen just once. The sample was blood. Receptors were obtained from a man older than 75 in good health. CDR3s include the opening cysteine and the closing phenylalanine or tryptophan. The D gene is left open where the match is weak. Expanded clones get a size class; other rows say once, few or many, or leave the size out.

d_gene	abundance	j_gene	v_gene	CDR3aa	CDR3nt
TRBD1	few	TRBJ2-1	TRBV6-6	CASSDRDRVRSYNEQFF	TGTGCCAGCAGCGACCGGGACAGGGTACGGTCCTACAATGAGCAGTTCTTC
TRBD1	.	TRBJ2-5	TRBV12-3/TRBV12-4	CASSPDRAKETQYF	TGTGCCAGCAGTCCCGACAGGGCGAAAGAGACCCAGTACTTC
.	.	TRBJ2-6	TRBV20-1	CSARDPGTGTNVLTF	TGCAGTGCTAGAGATCCGGGTACCGGGACCAACGTCCTGACTTTC
.	.	TRBJ1-6	TRBV20-1	CSARDQLRGTKGPLHF	TGCAGTGCTAGAGATCAATTAAGAGGGACGAAGGGGCCCCTCCACTTT
.	.	TRBJ2-5	TRBV9	CASSREFSQETQYF	TGTGCCAGCAGTCGGGAATTTAGTCAAGAGACCCAGTACTTC
TRBD2	few	TRBJ2-7	TRBV20-1	CSASGGTSGVYEQYF	TGCAGTGCTAGTGGGGGGACTAGCGGGGTCTACGAGCAGTACTTC
TRBD1	few	TRBJ2-3	TRBV9	CASSLGQGADRYAYF	TGTGCCAGCAGCCTGGGACAGGGGGCGGACAGATACGCGTATTTT
TRBD2	.	TRBJ2-4	TRBV7-9	CASSPQDGREYGIQYF	TGTGCCAGCAGCCCGCAAGACGGGCGGGAGTACGGCATTCAGTACTTC
.	few	TRBJ2-1	TRBV19	CASSTFIDEQFF	TGTGCCAGTAGTACCTTTATAGATGAGCAGTTCTTC
.	many	TRBJ2-5	TRBV6-6	CASSPQPRAQETQYF	TGTGCCAGCAGTCCCCAACCTAGAGCCCAAGAGACCCAGTACTTC
TRBD2	.	TRBJ2-1	TRBV7-9	CASSLDSGLGNEQFF	TGTGCCAGCAGCTTAGATAGCGGGCTGGGCAATGAGCAGTTCTTC
TRBD1	once	TRBJ1-2	TRBV2	CASSAGTGGSDGYTF	TGTGCCAGCAGTGCCGGGACAGGGGGAAGCGATGGCTACACCTTC
.	.	TRBJ2-5	TRBV20-1	CSAQTAPRETQYF	TGCAGTGCTCAAACGGCCCCCAGGGAGACCCAGTACTTC
TRBD1	.	TRBJ2-3	TRBV27	CASSPPGRGRHTYF	TGTGCCAGCAGTCCACCGGGTAGGGGGCGGCATACGTATTTT
TRBD1	.	TRBJ2-1	TRBV15	CATSRVAGGHNEQFF	TGTGCCACCAGCAGAGTTGCAGGGGGCCACAATGAGCAGTTCTTC
TRBD1	.	TRBJ2-7	TRBV6-5	CASSSYRGTYEQYF	TGCGCCAGCAGCTCTTACAGGGGAACCTACGAGCAGTACTTC
TRBD2	.	TRBJ2-3	TRBV6-2/TRBV6-3	CASSRVSGREASTDTQYF	TGTGCCAGCAGCCGAGTCTCCGGGCGGGAGGCGAGCACAGATACGCAGTATTTT
TRBD2	few	TRBJ2-6	TRBV10-2	CASGTSALGGANVLTF	TGCGCCAGCGGGACTAGCGCCCTAGGTGGGGCCAACGTCCTGACTTTC
TRBD2	few	TRBJ2-7	TRBV5-1	CASSLGLVHYEQYF	TGCGCCAGCAGCCTGGGACTAGTTCACTACGAGCAGTACTTC
.	few	TRBJ1-2	TRBV20-1	CSASEGSNYGYTF	TGCAGTGCTAGCGAGGGTAGCAACTATGGCTACACCTTC
.	.	TRBJ2-7	TRBV27	CASSLTPGVRSYEQYF	TGTGCCAGCAGTCTGACCCCCGGGGTCCGCTCCTACGAGCAGTACTTC
TRBD2	.	TRBJ2-1	TRBV9	CASSTHGGTSGYNEQFF	TGTGCCAGCAGCACCCATGGAGGGACTAGCGGCTACAATGAGCAGTTCTTC
.	.	TRBJ2-4	TRBV27	CASSPSTNIQYF	TGTGCCAGCAGCCCGAGTACAAACATTCAGTACTTC
.	.	TRBJ2-7	TRBV9	CASSPTEAAYEQYF	TGTGCCAGCAGCCCGACCGAAGCCGCTTACGAGCAGTACTTC
TRBD2	.	TRBJ2-7	TRBV28	CASSYGLAGGRAYEQYF	TGTGCCAGCAGTTACGGACTAGCGGGAGGCCGGGCCTACGAGCAGTACTTC
.	few	TRBJ2-5	TRBV5-5	CASSLAGQGGTQYF	TGTGCCAGCAGCTTGGCCGGGCAGGGAGGGACCCAGTACTTC
.	.	TRBJ1-4	TRBV2	CASTGGGTGHNEKLFF	TGTGCCAGCACCGGAGGCGGCACGGGACATAATGAAAAACTGTTTTTT
TRBD1	.	TRBJ2-1	TRBV14	CASSPGGRPYNEQFF	TGTGCCAGCAGCCCAGGGGGTAGGCCCTACAATGAGCAGTTCTTC
TRBD2	many	TRBJ2-3	TRBV20-1	CSATHRLAGQLTDTQYF	TGCAGTGCGACCCACCGACTAGCGGGGCAACTCACAGATACGCAGTATTTT
.	few	TRBJ2-7	TRBV5-6	CASSKQGLSYEQYF	TGTGCCAGCAGCAAACAGGGACTCTCCTACGAGCAGTACTTC
TRBD1	.	TRBJ2-7	TRBV20-1	CSAQSSLKDRVNEQYF	TGCAGTGCACAGTCGTCTTTAAAGGACAGGGTTAACGAGCAGTACTTC
TRBD2	.	TRBJ2-5	TRBV6-1	CASSPRRGSGGETQYF	TGTGCCAGCAGTCCAAGGCGGGGTAGCGGGGGGGAAACCCAGTACTTC
TRBD2	few	TRBJ2-3	TRBV5-1	CASSFGTSGMGDTQYF	TGCGCCAGCAGCTTTGGGACTAGCGGGATGGGAGATACGCAGTATTTT
.	few	TRBJ1-2	TRBV20-1	CSARDGNYGYTF	TGCAGCGCTAGGGACGGCAACTATGGCTACACCTTC
.	.	TRBJ2-7	TRBV2	CASRNYEQYF	TGTGCCAGCAGGAACTACGAGCAGTACTTC
TRBD1	few	TRBJ1-2	TRBV5-1	CASSLETGAYGYTF	TGCGCCAGCAGCTTGGAAACAGGGGCCTATGGCTACACCTTC
.	.	TRBJ2-1	TRBV12-3/TRBV12-4	CASSYGPPYNEQFF	TGTGCCAGCAGTTACGGACCGCCCTACAATGAGCAGTTCTTC
.	.	TRBJ2-4	TRBV2	CTSSESEGAKNIQYF	TGTACCAGCAGTGAATCGGAGGGGGCCAAAAACATTCAGTACTTC
TRBD2	.	TRBJ2-7	TRBV12-3/TRBV12-4	CASSPGLGRAGGSYEQYF	TGTGCCAGCAGCCCCGGTCTGGGCCGAGCGGGAGGCTCCTACGAGCAGTACTTC